This T cell receptor (beta chain) is from a study of long-term antiretroviral therapy in people with HIV. Germline lookup yields CDR1 SGHTA and CDR2 FQGNSA. V lost 1 base to trimming and J lost 1 base, with 11 bases between them. This CDR3 spans 16 amino acids. Run at survey level, the immunoSEQ assay was version v3.0. The method was immunoSEQ multiplex PCR; TCRdb's version includes in-frame clones alone and lacks a portion of them. The sample lists tens of thousands of clones, around 84% seen once, with 4.3% in the top ten. The sample was unsorted PBMCs, taken 5.9 years after starting antiretroviral therapy. The gene calls are TRBV7-2 and TRBJ2-1; a weak D match, TRBD1 (6 bases). The clonotype originates from a man aged 30 to 45 with HIV. The CDR3 here is CASSLDVRGSYNEQFF. The CDR3 nucleotides read TGTGCCAGCAGCTTAGATGTCAGGGGATCCTACAATGAGCAGTTCTTC.